Following are 5 T cell receptor beta chains from one sample sequenced in a study of T-cell memory formation after mild COVID-19. MiXCR, applied by TCRdb to the 5' RACE reads, yields one record per CDR3 protein. The data contain fewer than 250,000 distinct CDR3 sequences, about 17% of them singletons. The sequencing input was PBMCs or a T cell subset sorted from them (not recorded which). The receptors derive from an adult woman who had mild COVID-19 (a few samples of this study predate the infection). Cell type and time point are not known.

This clonotype was counted between two and nine times. This CDR3 reads CASSGGTVAGGYTF. CDR3 nucleotides: TGTGCCAGCAGTGGTGGGACAGTAGCTGGTGGCTACACCTTC. The chain carries TRBV12-3 or TRBV12-4 and TRBJ1-2; 7 positions match TRBD1. V was clipped by 5 bases and J by 7 bases; unmatched bases: 10. The CDR3 runs to 14 residues.

This clonotype was recorded a few times. The chain joins TRBV4-3 to TRBJ2-2; a weak D match, TRBD1 (6 bases). CDR3 length: 17 amino acids. The germline V and J ends were trimmed by 0 bases and 5 bases, with 16 bases remaining between them. The germline CDR1 and CDR2 sequences are LGHNA and YSLEER. The CDR3 here is CASSQETGSGRTGELFF. The CDR3 nucleotides are TGCGCCAGCAGCCAAGAAACAGGGTCCGGACGGACCGGGGAGCTGTTTTTT.

There are a few counts of this clonotype. This rearrangement joins TRBV20-1 to TRBJ2-1; no clear D gene. Germline assignment: CDR1 DFQATT and CDR2 SNEGSKA (reference sequence). The length of the CDR3 is 13 residues. V shed 3 bases and J shed 9 bases, with 15 bases lying between them. DNA of the CDR3: TGCAGTGCTAGGCCGGCCCTTGCAAGTGAGCAGTTCTTC. Protein sequence: CSARPALASEQFF.

This sequence joins TRBV21-1 and TRBJ1-5. TRBV21-1 is classified as a pseudogene. The CDR3 loop spans 16 amino acids. Here the CDR3 DNA reads TGTGCCAGCGGACCCCGCGGGGGAGGGGGCAATCAGCCCCAGCATTTT. It yields the protein CASGPRGGGGNQPQHF.

This rearrangement joins TRBV5-1 to TRBJ2-3, with D unclear. The CDR3 loop spans 15 amino acids. Germline V gene sequence: CDR1 SGHRS, CDR2 YFSETQ. Trimming shortened V by 10 bases and J by 5 bases, and 23 bases separated the two germline ends. This chain's CDR3 is CAGRSTPQARDTQYF. CDR3 coding DNA: TGCGCCGGTCGTTCGACACCCCAGGCGAGAGATACGCAGTATTTT.